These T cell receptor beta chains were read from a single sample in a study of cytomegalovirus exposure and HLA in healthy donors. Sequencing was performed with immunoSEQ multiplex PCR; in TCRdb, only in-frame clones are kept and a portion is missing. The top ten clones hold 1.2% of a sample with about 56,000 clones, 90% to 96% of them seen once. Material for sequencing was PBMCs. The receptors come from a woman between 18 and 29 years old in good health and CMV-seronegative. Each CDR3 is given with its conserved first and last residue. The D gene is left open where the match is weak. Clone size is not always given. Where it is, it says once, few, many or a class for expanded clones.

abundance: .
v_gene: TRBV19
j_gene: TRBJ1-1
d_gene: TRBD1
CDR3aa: CASSANRGFSPWGAEAFF
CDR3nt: TGTGCCAGTAGTGCGAACAGGGGTTTTTCCCCTTGGGGGGCTGAAGCTTTCTTT

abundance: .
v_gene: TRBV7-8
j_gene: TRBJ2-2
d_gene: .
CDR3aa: CASSLASGELFF
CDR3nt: TGTGCCAGCAGCTTAGCCTCCGGGGAGCTGTTTTTT

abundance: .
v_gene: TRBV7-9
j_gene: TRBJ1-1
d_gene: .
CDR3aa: CASSPWGDTEAFF
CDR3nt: TGTGCCAGCAGCCCATGGGGGGACACTGAAGCTTTCTTT

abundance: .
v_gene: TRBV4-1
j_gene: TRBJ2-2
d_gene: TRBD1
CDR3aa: CASSQVLDRGPTGELFF
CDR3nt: TGCGCCAGCAGCCAAGTCCTCGACAGGGGGCCCACCGGGGAGCTGTTTTTT

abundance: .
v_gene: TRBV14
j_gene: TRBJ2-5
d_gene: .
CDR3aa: CASSPRVGRQTQYF
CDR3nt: TGTGCCAGCAGCCCGAGGGTAGGGCGACAGACCCAGTACTTC

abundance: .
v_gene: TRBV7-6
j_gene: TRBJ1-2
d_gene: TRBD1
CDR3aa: CASSLGLNRGSYGYTF
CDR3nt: TGTGCCAGCAGCTTAGGATTAAACAGGGGGAGCTATGGCTACACCTTC

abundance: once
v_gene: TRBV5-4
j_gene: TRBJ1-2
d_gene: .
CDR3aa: CASSQDTSYGYTF
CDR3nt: TGTGCCAGCAGCCAGGACACAAGCTATGGCTACACCTTC

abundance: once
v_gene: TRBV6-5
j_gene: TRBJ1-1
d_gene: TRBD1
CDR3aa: CASSYSGQGDTEAFF
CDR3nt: TGTGCCAGCAGTTACTCGGGGCAGGGGGACACTGAAGCTTTCTTT

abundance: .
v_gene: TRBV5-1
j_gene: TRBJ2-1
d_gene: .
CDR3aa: CASSLQPGAHNEQFF
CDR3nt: TGCGCCAGCAGCCTTCAGCCGGGAGCCCACAATGAGCAGTTCTTC

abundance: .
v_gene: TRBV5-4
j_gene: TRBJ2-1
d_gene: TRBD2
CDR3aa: CASSPSGGAVNEQFF
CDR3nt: TGTGCCAGCAGCCCGTCCGGGGGGGCAGTCAATGAGCAGTTCTTC

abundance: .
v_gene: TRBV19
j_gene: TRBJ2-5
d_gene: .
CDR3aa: CASSIRWHAGETQYF
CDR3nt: TGTGCCAGTAGTATTCGGTGGCACGCCGGGGAGACCCAGTACTTC